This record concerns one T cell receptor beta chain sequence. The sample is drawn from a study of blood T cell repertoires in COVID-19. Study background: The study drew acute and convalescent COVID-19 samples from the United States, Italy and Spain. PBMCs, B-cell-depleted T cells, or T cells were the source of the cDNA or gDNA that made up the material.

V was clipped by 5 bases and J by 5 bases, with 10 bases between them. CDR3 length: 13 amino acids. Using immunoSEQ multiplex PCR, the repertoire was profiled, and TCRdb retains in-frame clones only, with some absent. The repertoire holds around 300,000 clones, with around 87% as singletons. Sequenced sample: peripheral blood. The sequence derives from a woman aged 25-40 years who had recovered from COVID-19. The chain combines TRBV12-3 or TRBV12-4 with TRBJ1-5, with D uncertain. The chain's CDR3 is CASSVDIYQPQHF. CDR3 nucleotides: TGTGCCAGCAGTGTCGACATATATCAGCCCCAGCATTTT.